Sequencing of this T cell receptor (beta chain) was carried out in a study of cytotoxic CD8 clonotypes in ibrutinib-treated CLL (dated by TCRdb to 2020 to 2023). Notes on the research overall: The cohort included more than 14 treatment-naive and fewer than 12 relapsed/refractory patients; 17 were IGHV unmutated. Responses were partial in 24 patients and complete in 2; after median approximately 69 months follow-up, 14 stayed in remission and approximately twelve progressed. Samples at response were collected after a median of about 11 months of treatment, with a range of 6 to 36 months. An average of roughly 270,000 productive templates and 94,082 productive rearrangements was obtained per sample. Of the approximately 90 people in the trial, approximately 24 had longitudinal samples available. Cryopreserved peripheral blood mononuclear cells were collected at three points: before therapy, at response, and at either sustained remission or disease progression. Patients were still on ibrutinib when every remission and progressive disease sample was collected. Here is what the overall study found, with its caveats: Public clonotypes were rare and either shrank or stayed stable during treatment, and the rise in clonality at ibrutinib response reflected expansion of private clonotypes. At baseline, clonality was higher than in age-matched healthy donors and showed a strong correlation with circulating CD8+ T-cell counts. Lymph node repertoires were not examined, and the timing of sampling was not matched between patients in sustained remission and those whose disease progressed. Clonality rose at ibrutinib response, remained stable during sustained remission, and dropped back toward baseline at progression.

In regard to this clone: Its target antigen remains unknown. No much larger clone is present one base from it, and per-base qualities are unavailable.

Counted from cysteine to phenylalanine, this CDR3 has 15 amino acids. Only the CDR3 DNA stays, 45 bases, in frame from base 1. V trim: 2 bases; J trim: 7 bases; unmatched bases: 10. The germline V gene supplies CDR1 SGHDT and CDR2 YYEEEE. Explained via the paper, the time point label denotes: 12 months on ibrutinib. For TCR beta library preparation, around 1.9 micrograms of genomic DNA were extracted from the cryopreserved PBMCs. Longitudinal blood samples from CLL patients on ibrutinib monotherapy underwent high-throughput TCR beta sequencing. Patients were enrolled in a phase 2 open-label single-center ibrutinib monotherapy trial. A MiSeq instrument was used for deep resolution sequencing, which targeted depths ranging from 1 in 1 million up to 1 in 200,000 T cells, with coverage averaging 10x for each clonotype. TCR beta libraries were generated with the immunoSEQ hsTCRB Kit. For the original study's pipeline: The data were analyzed with ImmunoSEQ Analyzer and ImmunoSEQ Data Assistant, and V, D and J gene assignments followed IMGT definitions. Clonality was computed as one minus normalized Shannon entropy of productive rearrangement frequencies, ranging from 0 to 1. Only overrepresented clonotypes making up at least 0.05% of the repertoire of each patient were included in the public clonotype analysis. Thirteen age-matched healthy donor repertoires from immuneACCESS were used as controls for clonality. What TCRdb holds here is the immuneACCESS table cut down to in-frame rearrangements. Part of the clones is not present; checked against another copy, under half of the missing clones reflect an unresolved V gene, and the others are unexplained. The DNA gave D and trimming, while V, J and clone size come from that table. The sample table shows more than 200,000 clones, and 70% are seen once. Approximately 6.3% of the sample lies in the top ten.

The source is a human donor with chronic lymphocytic leukemia. Sequenced material: PBMCs, taken after 12 months of ibrutinib treatment. This chain joins TRBV5-6 to TRBJ2-5; TRBD2 aligns with 8 central bases. The DNA sequence is given as TGTGCCAGCAGCTTAGCAGCGGGAGTAGGTGGGACCCAGTACTTC. It encodes CASSLAAGVGGTQYF. With all but the CDR3 taken from the reference TRBV5-6 and TRBJ2-5 genes, the full variable domain is: DAGVTQSPTHLIKTRGQQVTLRCSPKSGHDTVSWYQQALGQGPQFIFQYYEEEERQRGNFPDRFSGHQFPNYSSELNVNALLLGDSALYLCASSLAAGVGGTQYFGPGTRLLVL.